A single TCR beta chain is shown here with its context. Its antigen remains unidentified. This CDR3 is also generated by other DNA sequences in the sample. This specimen belongs to a study of cytomegalovirus exposure and HLA in healthy donors. Points from the study as a whole: In a later analysis, approximately 18,000 TCR beta sequences were associated with HLA alleles at 0.05 false discovery rate. From TCR beta sequences, most subjects' HLA-A and HLA-B alleles were reportedly predicted accurately.

Primers for the PCR totalled 60 Vbeta and 13 Jbeta. Some clones are missing from TCRdb's copy, which holds only in-frame ones; the method was immunoSEQ multiplex PCR. The table records 100,000 or so clones, over 75% of them present only once. Sequenced sample: PBMCs. This clonotype was obtained from a man aged 30-40 years in good health and CMV-seropositive.

The CDR3 is CASTSYTGGTEAFF. Here the CDR3 DNA reads TGTGCCAGCACCTCCTACACAGGGGGGACTGAAGCTTTCTTT. The rearrangement joins TRBV2 to TRBJ1-1, with 8 bases that match TRBD1. The CDR3 spans 14 residues. Germline CDR1 and CDR2: SNHLY and FYNNEI. V shed 7 bases and J 5 bases; nucleotides not matched to a gene: 9.